Listed here is a single TCR beta chain. The antigen is unknown. This record belongs to a study of T cell responses to AZD1222 COVID-19 vaccine. Study-level results: The donor cohort was predominantly white British with a female majority, and clonal diversity may have been underestimated. Once two AZD1222 doses were given, Spike-specific TCR breadth and depth went up. The peak T cell response came first, and repertoires were sampled only after it. Seropositive AZD1222 recipients at baseline numbered only six or seven.

The germline CDR1 and CDR2 sequences are LNHDA and SQIVND (reference sequence). CDR3 length: 17 amino acids. The V segment lost 5 bases and the J segment 4 bases; nucleotides outside the gene matches: 12. Only in-frame clones appear in the TCRdb table, and some are missing; sequencing was by immunoSEQ multiplex PCR. The sample lists just over 95,000 clones; 85% to 90% were seen once. The TCR sequence derives from an adult in good health. The chain uses TRBV19 and TRBJ2-2, with 8 bases fitting TRBD1. The source material was peripheral blood, sampled on day 0 of AZD1222 vaccination. CDR3 DNA: TGTGCCAGTAGTTTTACCTTGACAGGGGTGAGCACCGGGGAGCTGTTTTTT. Amino acid sequence: CASSFTLTGVSTGELFF. The variable domain in full, with the rest retrieved from reference TRBV19 and TRBJ2-2, is DGGITQSPKYLFRKEGQNVTLSCEQNLNHDAMYWYRQDPGQGLRLIYYSQIVNDFQKGDIAEGYSVSREKKESFPLTVTSAQKNPTAFYLCASSFTLTGVSTGELFFGEGSRLTVL.